This TCR beta chain was sequenced for a study of T-cell memory formation after mild COVID-19. The table lists this clonotype with many counts. One entry per CDR3 protein, called by TCRdb with MiXCR from the 5' RACE reads. Here the sample spans about 430,000 distinct CDR3 sequences, more than 15% being singletons. This TCR was recovered from a man between 18 and 35 years old who had mild COVID-19 (a few samples of this study predate the infection). Cell type and time point are not known. The sample comprised PBMCs or a T cell subset sorted from them (not recorded which).

The CDR3 loop is CASSLLGQYNEQFF. The DNA for the CDR3 is TGCGCCAGCAGCTTGCTAGGACAGTACAATGAGCAGTTCTTC. The chain is built from TRBV5-1 and TRBJ2-1, with D possibly being TRBD1 (6 bases). Germline V gene data show CDR1 as SGHRS and CDR2 as YFSETQ. V gave up 1 base and J gave up 4 bases, with 9 bases separating them. This CDR3 is 14 amino acids long. The full variable domain, with the rest looked up from reference TRBV5-1 and TRBJ2-1, is KAGVTQTPRYLIKTRGQQVTLSCSPISGHRSVSWYQQTPGQGLQFLFEYFSETQRNKGNFPGRFSGRQFSNSRSEMNVSTLELGDSALYLCASSLLGQYNEQFFGPGTRLTVL.